One TCR beta chain is described in this entry. These data originate in a study of early T cells in non-severe SARS-CoV-2 infection. The germline CDR1 and CDR2 sequences are SGHTA and FQGNSA. There are 12 residues in the CDR3. V lost 5 bases and J lost 5, with 9 bases in between. TCRdb ran MiXCR on the 5' RACE reads and lists one entry per CDR3 protein. Altogether roughly 57,000 distinct CDR3 sequences are present, 9.5% to 15% being singletons, with the ten largest covering approximately 2.5%. The genes are TRBV7-2 and TRBJ2-5; D call uncertain. The sequencing here drew on whole blood, taken at baseline. The receptor was isolated from an adult who was a healthcare worker with PCR-confirmed SARS-CoV-2 infection or an uninfected control (not recorded which). The CDR3 reads CASSPMRETQYF. The CDR3 DNA reads as TGTGCCAGCAGCCCTATGCGGGAGACCCAGTACTTC.